This T cell receptor beta chain was sequenced in a study of T cells after posttransplantation cyclophosphamide. Overall study findings and caveats: Later post-transplant blood repertoires were often dominated by donor CD8+ memory clones.

The related graft donor's blood sample was taken on the day of bone marrow donation. CDR3 length: 14 amino acids. V lost 2 bases to trimming and J lost 4 bases; unmatched junction nucleotides: 2. Germline V gives CDR1 SGDLS, CDR2 YYNGEE. Remarks on this clone: Its antigen is as yet unknown.

The data were produced by immunoSEQ multiplex PCR, yet TCRdb's version contains in-frame clones alone and is incomplete. The sample lists approximately 3,300 clones; about 95% were seen once. This receptor was taken from a woman aged 45-65 years in good health and a related stem cell transplant donor. V usage is TRBV9 and J usage is TRBJ1-1, with TRBD1 matching over 10 bases. The sequenced material came from naive CD8+ T cells sorted from PBMCs. As DNA, the CDR3 is TGTGCCAGCAGCGTCGGGACAGGGGCCACTGAAGCTTTCTTT. Amino acid sequence: CASSVGTGATEAFF.